What follows describes a single T cell receptor beta chain. Its antigen remains unknown. Sequencing used immunoSEQ multiplex PCR; TCRdb keeps in-frame clones, though not all of them. The sample has roughly 34,000 clones, approximately 89% seen once. The data originate from a study of OX40 agonist ivuxolimab in advanced cancers. Study background: The patients received ivuxolimab by intravenous route every 2 weeks at 0.01 to 10 mg/kg. Earlier treatment with anti-PD-1, anti-PD-L1 or anti-CTLA-4 was permitted, and over 35% had received some.

Germline V lookup: CDR1 SEHNR, CDR2 FQNEAQ (reference sequence). The CDR3 has 14 amino acids. Trimming pared 5 bases from V and 0 bases from J, leaving 7 bases between. Study results and limitations: Both CD4+ and CD8+ T cell populations in blood had undergone clonal expansion by week 6 at 0.1 to 3.0 mg/kg. There were also nonresponders showing low normalized T-cell clonal expansion.

The TCR sequence derives from an adult with an advanced solid tumor such as melanoma, head and neck, liver or kidney cancer. This chain connects TRBV7-9 to TRBJ2-2; D may be TRBD1 (6 bases). The sample was CD4+ or CD8+ T cells sorted from blood, taken in a trial of the OX40 agonist ivuxolimab. The CDR3 loop reads CASSRTANTGELFF. CDR3 coding DNA: TGTGCCAGCAGCCGGACAGCGAACACCGGGGAGCTGTTTTTT.